This section outlines one T cell receptor (beta chain) sequence together with its context. The data were produced by immunoSEQ multiplex PCR, yet TCRdb's version contains in-frame clones alone and is incomplete. The sample includes 150,000 to 200,000 clones, roughly 90% of them seen just once. Germline V lookup: CDR1 SNHLY, CDR2 FYNNEI. The CDR3 is 17 amino acids. V lost 8 bases, J lost 0 bases, and 17 bases lay in between. The data derive from a study of control samples from healthy donors and cancer patients. The sequenced material came from blood. The rearrangement uses TRBV2 and TRBJ2-6, with D tentatively TRBD2 (6 bases). The clonotype was recovered from a man aged 25 to 40 in good health. CDR3 protein: CASGRDSSHSGANVLTF. Written as DNA, the CDR3 is TGTGCCAGCGGTCGGGACTCCTCTCACTCTGGGGCCAACGTCCTGACTTTC.